This is a list of T cell receptor beta chains from one sample in a study of a mutant IDH1 vaccine in newly diagnosed glioma. The data were produced by immunoSEQ multiplex PCR, yet TCRdb's version contains in-frame clones alone and is incomplete. The sample shows about 100,000 clones, about 82% of them seen only once. Source: PBMCs, taken from a glioma patient treated with radiotherapy, temozolomide or both. These receptors all stem from a man aged 40-49 years with glioma. The CDR3 runs from the conserved cysteine through the conserved F or W. The D gene is left open where the match is weak. The size field is filled for only some rows; it gives once, few, many or a size class.

V: TRBV27
D: TRBD1
J: TRBJ2-7
size: -
DNA: TGTGCCAGCAGTTTAATAGGACAGGGGTCCTACGAGCAGTACTTC
CDR3: CASSLIGQGSYEQYF

V: TRBV6-5
D: TRBD1
J: TRBJ1-2
size: -
DNA: TGTGCCAGCAGTTACTTAGGGACAGACCTAGGAGGCTACACCTTC
CDR3: CASSYLGTDLGGYTF

V: TRBV2
D: TRBD1
J: TRBJ2-5
size: -
DNA: TGTGCCAGCAGTGAGACAGGGGGGACCCAGTACTTC
CDR3: CASSETGGTQYF

V: TRBV5-1
D: -
J: TRBJ2-5
size: -
DNA: TGCGCCAGCAGCCCCCTCGGGGACCAAGAGACCCAGTACTTC
CDR3: CASSPLGDQETQYF

V: TRBV11-3
D: -
J: TRBJ2-3
size: -
DNA: TGTGCCAGCAGCCCCGGGGAAGATACGCAGTATTTT
CDR3: CASSPGEDTQYF

V: TRBV5-4
D: -
J: TRBJ2-3
size: -
DNA: TGTGCCAGCAGCTTGGCAACCCCAGATACGCAGTATTTT
CDR3: CASSLATPDTQYF

V: TRBV15
D: -
J: TRBJ1-5
size: -
DNA: TGTGCCACCAGCACCCCGGGGGGGTCACCCAATCAGCCCCAGCATTTT
CDR3: CATSTPGGSPNQPQHF

V: TRBV18
D: TRBD1
J: TRBJ2-7
size: once
DNA: TGTGCCAGCTCACCACCGAAGGGGGCCGAATCCTACGAGCAGTACTTC
CDR3: CASSPPKGAESYEQYF

V: TRBV27
D: TRBD2
J: TRBJ2-1
size: -
DNA: TGTGCCAGCAGTTTATATCGAGGCTTCCGGGGGGTCGAGAATGAGCAGTTCTTC
CDR3: CASSLYRGFRGVENEQFF

V: TRBV14
D: -
J: TRBJ2-2
size: -
DNA: TGTGCCAGCAGCAGGGAATGGGGCACCGGGGAGCTGTTTTTT
CDR3: CASSREWGTGELFF

V: TRBV7-2
D: TRBD1
J: TRBJ2-7
size: -
DNA: TGTGCCAGCAGGAAAACAGGGGGCGAGCAGTACTTC
CDR3: CASRKTGGEQYF

V: TRBV29-1
D: TRBD1
J: TRBJ1-5
size: few
DNA: TGCAGCGTCGCGACAGGGTTCACTCAGCCCCAGCATTTT
CDR3: CSVATGFTQPQHF

V: TRBV9
D: -
J: TRBJ1-2
size: once
DNA: TGTGCCAGCAGCCCCGGGGGGCGGTTAAACTATGGCTACACCTTC
CDR3: CASSPGGRLNYGYTF

V: TRBV10-3
D: -
J: TRBJ2-3
size: -
DNA: TGTGCCATCAGTGAGGACACCCTTGGGCAGTATTTT
CDR3: CAISEDTLGQYF

V: TRBV30
D: TRBD1
J: TRBJ2-6
size: few
DNA: TGTGCCTGGAGTGTACGGACAGGGGTTTATGGGGCCAACGTCCTGACTTTC
CDR3: CAWSVRTGVYGANVLTF

V: TRBV13
D: -
J: TRBJ2-7
size: -
DNA: TGTGCCAGCAGCTTATTAGGTGACTCCTACGAGCAGTACTTC
CDR3: CASSLLGDSYEQYF

V: TRBV11-1
D: TRBD2
J: TRBJ2-3
size: -
DNA: TGTGCCAGCAGCTTTCTGGCGGGAGCGAGGGATACGCAGTATTTT
CDR3: CASSFLAGARDTQYF

V: TRBV7-9
D: -
J: TRBJ1-2
size: -
DNA: TGTGCCAGCAGCTTAGAGGTAGATTCGGCTTCCTTC
CDR3: CASSLEVDSASF

V: TRBV29-1
D: -
J: TRBJ2-7
size: -
DNA: TGCAGCCCCAACAGGGGGGGACACGAGCAGTACTTC
CDR3: CSPNRGGHEQYF

V: TRBV10-2
D: -
J: TRBJ1-2
size: once
DNA: TGCGCCAGCAGTAAAGAGCGAGACTATGGCTACACCTTC
CDR3: CASSKERDYGYTF

V: TRBV30
D: -
J: TRBJ1-2
size: -
DNA: TGTGCCTGCCGCCCGTCTAACTATGGCTACACCTTC
CDR3: CACRPSNYGYTF

V: TRBV14
D: TRBD2
J: TRBJ2-3
size: -
DNA: TGTGCCAGCAGCCAAAATCCTAGCGGGAGCGATACGCAGTATTTT
CDR3: CASSQNPSGSDTQYF

V: TRBV6-6
D: TRBD1
J: TRBJ2-5
size: -
DNA: TGTGCCAGCAGTAGGGACAGGGGGCTGTGGACCCAGTACTTC
CDR3: CASSRDRGLWTQYF

V: TRBV19
D: -
J: TRBJ2-5
size: -
DNA: TGTGCCAGTAGTGATTTCGCCACTCCGGGACCCCCACAAGAGACCCAGTACTTC
CDR3: CASSDFATPGPPQETQYF

V: TRBV7-6
D: TRBD1
J: TRBJ2-3
size: -
DNA: TGTGCCAGCAGCTTAGGAGGGGGCTCTAGCACAGATACGCAGTATTTT
CDR3: CASSLGGGSSTDTQYF

V: TRBV5-6
D: -
J: TRBJ2-1
size: -
DNA: TGTGCCAGCAACCCTCGCCTAGACGAGTCCTACAATGAGCAGTTCTTC
CDR3: CASNPRLDESYNEQFF

V: TRBV5-4
D: -
J: TRBJ1-2
size: once
DNA: TGTGCCAGCAGCTCCGCAGGGGACTATGGCTACACCTTC
CDR3: CASSSAGDYGYTF

V: TRBV11-2
D: -
J: TRBJ2-1
size: once
DNA: TGTGCCAGCAGCCTCGGGGCCGGAGGCGATGAGCAGTTCTTC
CDR3: CASSLGAGGDEQFF

V: TRBV30
D: -
J: TRBJ1-5
size: -
DNA: TGTGCCTGGAGTAAGGATTTTCAGCCCCAGCATTTT
CDR3: CAWSKDFQPQHF

V: TRBV5-4
D: TRBD2
J: TRBJ2-7
size: -
DNA: TGTGCCAGCAGCTTGGAACGGGAGGGCTACGAGCAGTACTTC
CDR3: CASSLEREGYEQYF

V: TRBV27
D: -
J: TRBJ2-5
size: -
DNA: TGTGCCAGCAGTTTAAGGTATACCGATCAAGAGACCCAGTACTTC
CDR3: CASSLRYTDQETQYF

V: TRBV4-1
D: -
J: TRBJ2-7
size: -
DNA: TGCGCCAGCAGCCAAGATATTAAGGGGGAGCAGCTCGGCGAGCAGTACTTC
CDR3: CASSQDIKGEQLGEQYF

V: TRBV10-3
D: -
J: TRBJ2-3
size: -
DNA: TGTGCCACCCATCCCAACAGGGTCTCCAGGCCTTCGCCAGATACGCAGTATTTT
CDR3: CATHPNRVSRPSPDTQYF

V: TRBV28
D: TRBD2
J: TRBJ2-1
size: -
DNA: TGTGCCGGGGGACTAGCGGGAGGAAGTAATGAGCAGTTCTTC
CDR3: CAGGLAGGSNEQFF

V: TRBV4-3
D: -
J: TRBJ1-1
size: many
DNA: TGCGCCAGCAGCCTAGGGCAGGGGCTGGGGGAAGCTTTCTTT
CDR3: CASSLGQGLGEAFF

V: TRBV19
D: -
J: TRBJ2-4
size: -
DNA: TGTGCCAGTAGTATAGATCATTCGGGGAACATTCAGTACTTC
CDR3: CASSIDHSGNIQYF

V: TRBV21-1
D: -
J: TRBJ1-2
size: -
DNA: TGTGCCAGCAGCAAATGGAACGGGGTAAAGGGAGGGCCAAACTATGGCTACACCTTC
CDR3: CASSKWNGVKGGPNYGYTF

V: TRBV11-2
D: -
J: TRBJ2-5
size: many
DNA: TGTGCCAGCAGCTTAGGTTCCGGGGGCCACCAAGAGACCCAGTACTTC
CDR3: CASSLGSGGHQETQYF

V: TRBV4-3
D: -
J: TRBJ2-3
size: -
DNA: TGCGCCAGCAGCCAAGATTACCTGGCAGACACGCAGTATTTT
CDR3: CASSQDYLADTQYF

V: TRBV6-1
D: TRBD2
J: TRBJ2-3
size: -
DNA: TGTGCCAGCAGGACCGGGACTAGCGGGCCTGGAACGGAGTATTTT
CDR3: CASRTGTSGPGTEYF

V: TRBV7-2
D: -
J: TRBJ2-2
size: once
DNA: TGTGCCAGCAGCTCCTCCTCGGGAGCGCCGAGGGGGGAGCTGTTTTTT
CDR3: CASSSSSGAPRGELFF

V: TRBV5-5
D: -
J: TRBJ2-7
size: -
DNA: TGTGCCAGCAGCTTGTCTCTATCCTACGAGCAGTACTTC
CDR3: CASSLSLSYEQYF

V: TRBV6-1
D: TRBD1
J: TRBJ1-2
size: once
DNA: TGTGCCAGCAGTGAAGCGCTTATCGGGACAGGGCAACATTACACCTTC
CDR3: CASSEALIGTGQHYTF

V: TRBV29-1
D: -
J: TRBJ2-5
size: -
DNA: TGCAGCGTTGGTTTGGGGGCCGGGGAGACCCAGTACTTC
CDR3: CSVGLGAGETQYF

V: TRBV19
D: -
J: TRBJ2-1
size: -
DNA: TGTGCCAGTAGACAGGGTGCCAATGAGCAGTTCTTC
CDR3: CASRQGANEQFF

V: TRBV19
D: TRBD1
J: TRBJ1-3
size: -
DNA: TGTGCCAGTTCCGGACAGGGGTACTCTGGAAACACCATATATTTT
CDR3: CASSGQGYSGNTIYF

V: TRBV19
D: -
J: TRBJ1-2
size: -
DNA: TGTGCCAGTAGTATGAACAGGGCGGGAGGCTACACCTTC
CDR3: CASSMNRAGGYTF

V: TRBV19
D: TRBD1
J: TRBJ1-5
size: -
DNA: TGTGCCAGTAGGGACAGGGTAATCGGTCAGCCCCAGCATTTT
CDR3: CASRDRVIGQPQHF

V: TRBV4-2
D: -
J: TRBJ2-1
size: -
DNA: TGTGCCAGCAGCTTGGCCGCGGTTCTCAATGAGCAGTTCTTC
CDR3: CASSLAAVLNEQFF

V: TRBV5-5
D: TRBD1
J: TRBJ1-5
size: -
DNA: TGTGCCAGCGGGGACAGGGCCAATCAGCCCCAGCATTTT
CDR3: CASGDRANQPQHF

V: TRBV29-1
D: TRBD2
J: TRBJ2-7
size: -
DNA: TGCAGCGTTGAAGACGGACTAGCAGACTACGAGCAGTACTTC
CDR3: CSVEDGLADYEQYF

V: TRBV9
D: TRBD2
J: TRBJ2-3
size: -
DNA: TGTGCCAGCAGCGTAAGGTTGGCTAGCGGGGGGTTGTTGGGAGATACGCAGTATTTT
CDR3: CASSVRLASGGLLGDTQYF

V: TRBV9
D: -
J: TRBJ2-1
size: -
DNA: TGTGCCAGCAGCGTAGGAGGATCCTACAATGAGCAGTTCTTC
CDR3: CASSVGGSYNEQFF

V: TRBV18
D: TRBD1
J: TRBJ1-1
size: -
DNA: TGTGCCAGCTCTCAGTCCGGGACAGGGCCCCGCAACACTGAAGCTTTCTTT
CDR3: CASSQSGTGPRNTEAFF

V: TRBV7-6
D: TRBD1
J: TRBJ1-3
size: -
DNA: TGTGCCAGCAGCTTAGGCTCACAGGGGAGCTCTGGAAACACCATATATTTT
CDR3: CASSLGSQGSSGNTIYF